This T cell receptor (beta chain) was identified during a study of cytomegalovirus exposure and HLA in healthy donors. General study results and limits: Being productive about 87% or about 30% of the time was typical of most TCR beta V segments in an earlier analysis. Cytomegalovirus association was assigned to about 150 TCR beta chains.

Concerning this clone itself: Its antigen is unknown.

V lost 5 bases, J lost 11 bases, and 8 bases stayed unmatched. Germline V CDR1 and CDR2: MGHDK, SYGVNS. This CDR3 has 13 amino acids. The PCR had 60 Vbeta and 13 Jbeta primers. Repertoires were generated with immunoSEQ multiplex PCR, while TCRdb's copy carries only in-frame clones and drops some. The sample includes about 94,000 clones, about four fifths of them seen just once. The specimen was PBMCs. This clonotype originated in a human donor in good health. This chain connects TRBV25-1 to TRBJ1-4; 7 nucleotides align to TRBD1. The CDR3 here is CASSSDRERKLFF. CDR3 nucleotide sequence: TGTGCCAGCAGTTCCGACAGGGAGAGGAAACTGTTTTTT.